The T cell receptor (beta chain) under discussion was sequenced for a study of T cell clones after liver transplantation. Study in general: TCRbeta sequencing after a pre-transplant mixed lymphocyte reaction identified graft-donor-reactive clones, later tracked in post-transplant blood. Three of eight recipients were HCV-positive; others had non-autoimmune, non-viral indications. Overall study findings and caveats: The donor-reactive repertoire was only partly measurable in a couple of subjects, lacking donor cells.

Sorting of unstimulated PBMCs yielded separate CD3+CD4+ and CD3+CD8+ fractions. Details on this clone: Its cognate antigen is unknown. One end of the junction does not line up with germline, which may come from a read error.

Libraries were prepared by immunoSEQ multiplex PCR; TCRdb keeps only in-frame clonotypes and omits some of them. Among tens of thousands of clones, roughly 80% were seen once, and the ten largest hold approximately 0.43%. The germline CDR1 and CDR2 sequences are SNHLY and FYNNEI. This CDR3 contains 15 residues. V and J are TRBV2 and TRBJ2-1; 14 nucleotides match TRBD2. The receptor was isolated from a human patient who received a liver transplant. Some T cells may originate from the graft donor. The sequences come from CD4+ T cells from blood, collected 45 to 47 months after liver transplant. The CDR3 loop is CASSEDGTSGSPRVF. The CDR3 region has the DNA TGTGCCAGCAGTGAAGACGGGACTAGCGGGAGCCCGCGGGTCTTC.